The clone carrying this T cell receptor beta chain was observed a single time. The data belong to a study of technical replicates of blood from a handful of donors. Trimming cost V 2 bases and J 7 bases, with 11 bases left between them. This CDR3 spans 14 amino acids. Germline V gene data show CDR1 as MDHEN and CDR2 as SYDVKM. The table came from immunoSEQ multiplex PCR; TCRdb's copy has only in-frame clones and leaves some out. Of about 74,000 clones detected, about 81% appear once; the ten largest clones hold around 3.9%. The specimen sequenced was PBMCs. This sequence was found in a human donor in good health. Some clones in this sample may be carry-over from other donors' samples. V and J are TRBV28 and TRBJ1-4, with D possibly matching TRBD1 (6 bases). The CDR3 nucleotides are TGTGCCAGCAGTTTAAGGGGGTTTAGTGAAAAACTGTTTTTT. Translated: CASSLRGFSEKLFF.